This TCR beta chain was retrieved from a study of T cells in Graves' hyperthyroidism and ophthalmopathy. In patients aged 18 to 65, hyperthyroidism was newly diagnosed, with duration under 2 months. TCR beta CDR3 regions were amplified from RNA transcripts. The TCR CDR3 was amplified in a first-round RT-PCR using the HTBI primer set. TCRdb fed the multiplex PCR reads into MiXCR, producing one record per CDR3 protein. The data show roughly 740,000 distinct CDR3 sequences, with over 15% seen just once and approximately 8.4% held by the top ten. V was pared by 5 bases and J by 2 bases, with 11 bases of the junction left unmatched. The CDR3 spans 17 residues. The germline V gene has CDR1 SGHVS and CDR2 FQNEAQ. In regard to this clonotype: Its antigen is as yet unknown.

Findings of the study overall: Most clonotypes expanded in thyroid above 0.001 were likewise present in blood. From stable hyperthyroidism, ophthalmopathy was set apart by a 13 V-J model.

Sequenced: blood. This chain links TRBV7-8 with TRBJ2-1, with 8 nucleotides matching TRBD2. This clonotype originated in a man aged 18 to 29 with Graves' hyperthyroidism. CDR3 in DNA: TGTGCCAGCAGCGATCCGGGGGTAGCGGGAACCTACAATGAGCAGTTCTTC. Translation: CASSDPGVAGTYNEQFF.